This T cell receptor (beta chain) stems from a study of PD-L1 blockade in urothelial cancer. This table comes from immunoSEQ multiplex PCR, and its TCRdb copy is limited to in-frame clones, with some not included. The repertoire holds some 76,000 clones, with 85% to 90% as singletons. Metastatic or locally advanced urothelial carcinoma was present in the patients. Source: PBMCs, taken around atezolizumab (anti-PD-L1) treatment. The sequence was obtained from a man aged 55 to 69 with urothelial cancer.

Here the CDR3 reads CASSPEYAGTDTQYF. The CDR3 region has the DNA TGCGCCAGCAGCCCAGAATATGCGGGCACAGATACGCAGTATTTT. The chain uses TRBV5-1 and TRBJ2-3; no reliable D call. The CDR3 has 15 residues. Germline CDR1 and CDR2: SGHRS and YFSETQ. V was pared by 4 bases and J by 1 base, with 13 bases between. The variable domain in full, completed from reference TRBV5-1 and TRBJ2-3, reads KAGVTQTPRYLIKTRGQQVTLSCSPISGHRSVSWYQQTPGQGLQFLFEYFSETQRNKGNFPGRFSGRQFSNSRSEMNVSTLELGDSALYLCASSPEYAGTDTQYFGPGTRLTVL.